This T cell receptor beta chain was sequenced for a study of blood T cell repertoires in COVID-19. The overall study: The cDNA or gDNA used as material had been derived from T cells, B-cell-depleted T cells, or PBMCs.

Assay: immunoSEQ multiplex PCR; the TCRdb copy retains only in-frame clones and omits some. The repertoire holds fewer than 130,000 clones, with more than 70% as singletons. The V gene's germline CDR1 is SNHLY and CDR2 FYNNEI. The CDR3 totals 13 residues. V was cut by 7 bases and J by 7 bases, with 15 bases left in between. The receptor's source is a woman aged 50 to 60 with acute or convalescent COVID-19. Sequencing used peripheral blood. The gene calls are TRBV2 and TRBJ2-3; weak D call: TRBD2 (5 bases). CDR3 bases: TGTGCCAGCACAGATCCGGGGAAAAATACGCAGTATTTT. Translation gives CASTDPGKNTQYF.